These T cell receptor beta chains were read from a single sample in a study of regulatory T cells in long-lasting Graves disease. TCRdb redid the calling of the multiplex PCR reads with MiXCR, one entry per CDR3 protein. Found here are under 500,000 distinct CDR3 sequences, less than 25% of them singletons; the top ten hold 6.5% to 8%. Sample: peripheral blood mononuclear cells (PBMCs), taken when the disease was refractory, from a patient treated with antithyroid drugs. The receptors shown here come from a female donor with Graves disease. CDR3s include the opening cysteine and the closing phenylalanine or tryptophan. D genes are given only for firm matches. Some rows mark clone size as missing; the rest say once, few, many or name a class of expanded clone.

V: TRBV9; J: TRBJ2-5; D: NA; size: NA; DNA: TGTGCCAGCAGCGGGGCCAGCGGAGGTGGAGAGACCCAGTACTTC; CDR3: CASSGASGGGETQYF
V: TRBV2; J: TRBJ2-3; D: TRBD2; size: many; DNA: TGTGCCAGCAGTTTCGATGGGACTAGCCTTTATACAGATACGCAGTATTTT; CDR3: CASSFDGTSLYTDTQYF
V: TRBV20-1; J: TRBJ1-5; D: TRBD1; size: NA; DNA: TGCAGTGCTAGAGGGCCCCCCGGGACAGGACACCATTTT; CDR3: CSARGPPGTGHHF
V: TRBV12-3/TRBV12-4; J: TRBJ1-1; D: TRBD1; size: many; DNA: TGTGCCAGCAGCCCACAGGGGGCAGGTGAAGCTTTCTTT; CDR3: CASSPQGAGEAFF
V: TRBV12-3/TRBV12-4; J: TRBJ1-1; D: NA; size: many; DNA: TGTGCCAGCAGTTCCTTAGGAGGCACTGAAGCTTTCTTT; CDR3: CASSSLGGTEAFF
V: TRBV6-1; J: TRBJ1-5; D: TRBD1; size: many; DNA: TGTGCCAGCAGTGTCGCCAGGGGGCCGAGGGGTAGCAATCAGCCCCAGCATTTT; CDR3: CASSVARGPRGSNQPQHF
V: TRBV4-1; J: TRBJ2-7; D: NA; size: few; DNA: TGCGCCAGCAGCGGACGGGGGACAGCGGATTACGAGCAGTACTTC; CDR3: CASSGRGTADYEQYF
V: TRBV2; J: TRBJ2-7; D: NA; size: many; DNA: TGTGCCAGCAGTGAAGTAACCTACGAGCAGTACTTC; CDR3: CASSEVTYEQYF
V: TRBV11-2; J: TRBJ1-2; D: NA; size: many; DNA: TGTGCCAGCAGCCGGATCGCCTATGGCTACACCTTC; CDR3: CASSRIAYGYTF
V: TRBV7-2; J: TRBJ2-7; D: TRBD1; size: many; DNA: TGTGCCAGCAGCTTAGTGGGACAGGGACCCTACGAGCAGTACTTC; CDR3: CASSLVGQGPYEQYF
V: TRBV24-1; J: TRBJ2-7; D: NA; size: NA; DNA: TGTGCCACCAGTGCAAGGGACATCACCTACGAGCAGTACTTC; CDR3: CATSARDITYEQYF
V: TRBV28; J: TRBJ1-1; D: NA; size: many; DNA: TGTGCCAGCAGTTTATACGGGGACCTCAACACTGAAGCTTTCTTT; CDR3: CASSLYGDLNTEAFF
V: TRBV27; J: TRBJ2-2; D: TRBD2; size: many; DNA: TGTGCCAGCAGTTCCATAACGACTAGCGGGAGGAATGGGGAGCTGTTTTTT; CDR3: CASSSITTSGRNGELFF
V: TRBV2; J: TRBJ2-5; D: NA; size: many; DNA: TGTGCCAGCACTGGACGTCCGCAAGAGACCCAGTACTTC; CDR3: CASTGRPQETQYF
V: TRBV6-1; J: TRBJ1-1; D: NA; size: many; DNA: TGTGCCAGCAGAACAATAAGGGACACTGAAGCTTTCTTT; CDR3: CASRTIRDTEAFF
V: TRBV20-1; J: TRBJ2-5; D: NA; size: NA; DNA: TGCAGTGCTAGTGGGCCCGGAGAGACCCAGTACTTC; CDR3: CSASGPGETQYF
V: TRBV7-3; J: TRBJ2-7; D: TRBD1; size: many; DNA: TGTGCCAGCAGCTCGACCTCCGGGACAGATGCCTACGAGCAGTACTTC; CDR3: CASSSTSGTDAYEQYF
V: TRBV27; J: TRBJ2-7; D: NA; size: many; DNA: TGTGCCAGCAGCCGCTCCTGGCCAGGGCAGGTCGGGACGCAGTACTTC; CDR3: CASSRSWPGQVGTQYF
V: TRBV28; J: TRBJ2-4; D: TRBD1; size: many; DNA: TGTGCCAGCAGTTTATCGACAGGGGGGGACATTCAGTACTTC; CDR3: CASSLSTGGDIQYF
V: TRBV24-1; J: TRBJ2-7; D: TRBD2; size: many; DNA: TGTGCCACCAGTGCGGACGGGAGGGCCTACGAGCAGTACTTC; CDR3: CATSADGRAYEQYF
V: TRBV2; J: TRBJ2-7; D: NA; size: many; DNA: TGTGCCAGCAACCGATACACCTCCTACGAGCAGTACTTC; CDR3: CASNRYTSYEQYF
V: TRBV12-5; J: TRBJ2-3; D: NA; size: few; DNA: TGTGCTAGTGGTTTCCTGGGAGGAAGAGCGCAGTATTTT; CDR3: CASGFLGGRAQYF
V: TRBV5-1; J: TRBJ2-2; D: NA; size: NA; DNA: TGCGCCAGCAGCTTGGTCCTGACGAACACCGGGGAGCTGTTTTTT; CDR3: CASSLVLTNTGELFF
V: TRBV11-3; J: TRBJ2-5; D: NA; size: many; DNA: TGTGCCAGCAAAGCTAGCGAGTCGGAGACCCAGTACTTC; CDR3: CASKASESETQYF